This passage covers 21 T cell receptor beta chains from one sample sequenced in a study of metastatic and nonmetastatic thyroid tumors (dated by TCRdb to about 2020). Before undergoing thyroid surgery, none of the patients had been given any kind of treatment. Libraries came from PCR. These reads were obtained on an Illumina HiSeq 4000. Through fastp at Q25 and MiXCR, TCRdb rebuilt clones from the public reads, retaining in-frame beta chains. For this sample the table gives roughly 4,000 clones, of which roughly a third were detected only once. The ten largest clones capture roughly 29% of the sample. The sequencing sample was made of adjacent normal tissue. These TCRs come from a male donor with papillary thyroid cancer or a benign thyroid nodule (not recorded which). Some clones in this sample may be carry-over from other donors' samples.

This clone rates as large. At one of its ends the junction is not consistent with the germline gene, which may arise from a read error. The chain combines TRBV2 with TRBJ2-7, with D perhaps matching TRBD1 or TRBD2 (5 bases each). Germline-derived CDR1 and CDR2 are SNHLY and FYNNEI. The CDR3 totals 15 residues. In DNA form, the CDR3 reads TGTGCCAGCAGCGAAGGGACGGTAGCTCCCGCCGAGCAGTACTTC. It specifies CASSEGTVAPAEQYF.

This clone appeared a few times. V usage is TRBV12-3 or TRBV12-4 and J usage is TRBJ1-1, with 7 bases lining up with TRBD1. The CDR3 loop spans 14 amino acids. V trimming: 3 bases; J trimming: 2 bases; junction bases outside the gene matches: 3. The CDR3 loop reads CASSLGQRNTEAFF. The CDR3 nucleotides read TGTGCCAGCAGTTTGGGACAGAGAAACACTGAAGCTTTCTTT.

This clone was counted at least ten times. The rearrangement joins TRBV10-1 to TRBJ2-4; a possible D gene is TRBD2 (5 bases). Germline V CDR1 and CDR2: WNHNN, SYGVQD (reference sequence). CDR3 length equals 14 residues. Trimming shortened V by 8 bases and J by 9 bases, and 20 bases separated the two germline ends. The CDR3 sequence is CASPPPAALSIQYF. The CDR3 bases are TGCGCCAGCCCCCCCCCAGCGGCCTTAAGCATTCAGTACTTC.

The gene calls are TRBV19 and TRBJ2-3; the D gene is possibly TRBD2 (5 bases). Trimming took off 4 bases at V and 3 bases at J, with 14 bases between the two ends. CDR1 is LNHDA, CDR2 SQIVND, per germline (reference sequence). The CDR3 sequence is 15 residues long. CDR3 bases: TGTGCCAGTAGTAGAACTAGTTCCGAAACAGATACGCAGTATTTT. It encodes CASSRTSSETDTQYF.

Sample share makes this clone medium-sized. The chain combines TRBV7-9 with TRBJ1-3, with no clear D. CDR1 SEHNR and CDR2 FQNEAQ come from the germline V gene (reference sequence). This CDR3 spans 12 amino acids. The germline V and J ends were trimmed by 1 base and 7 bases, with 5 bases remaining between them. The CDR3 region is CASSLGGNTIYF. As DNA, the CDR3 is TGTGCCAGCAGCTTAGGAGGTAACACCATATATTTT.

The chain recombines TRBV11-2 with TRBJ2-1, with 11 positions matching TRBD2. The CDR3 is 15 amino acids. Germline lookup yields CDR1 SGHAT and CDR2 FQNNGV. With V trimmed by 1 base and J by 7 bases, 3 bases remained unmatched. For the CDR3, the DNA is TGTGCCAGCAGCTTAGGGGCTAGCGGGAGGAATGAGCAGTTCTTC. It translates to CASSLGASGRNEQFF. Full variable domain (rest looked up from reference TRBV11-2 and TRBJ2-1): EAGVAQSPRYKIIEKRQSVAFWCNPISGHATLYWYQQILGQGPKLLIQFQNNGVVDDSQLPKDRFSAERLKGVDSTLKIQPAKLEDSAVYLCASSLGASGRNEQFFGPGTRLTVL.

This chain links TRBV7-9 with TRBJ1-2; D gene unclear. CDR1 SEHNR and CDR2 FQNEAQ come from the germline V gene (reference sequence). This CDR3 has 14 amino acids. V was clipped by 0 bases and J by 2 bases, with 7 bases between them. The CDR3 sequence is CASSLASGNYGYTF. CDR3 DNA sequence: TGTGCCAGCAGCTTAGCGAGTGGGAACTATGGCTACACCTTC.

This clone was counted between two and nine times. The chain is built from TRBV28 and TRBJ2-7; 11 bases map to TRBD2. CDR1 and CDR2 from the germline V gene are MDHEN and SYDVKM. The CDR3 is 15 amino acids. The junction had 4 bases not matched to a gene; V was cut back by 3 bases and J by 3 bases. The CDR3 sequence is CASSFTSGSGYEQYF. CDR3 DNA: TGTGCCAGCAGTTTTACTAGCGGGAGTGGCTACGAGCAGTACTTC.

V gene TRBV30 combines with J gene TRBJ2-7; 7 positions match TRBD2. Germline V CDR1 and CDR2: GTSNPN, SVGIG (reference sequence). The CDR3 totals 13 residues. V lost 1 base, J lost 3 bases, and 3 bases stayed unmatched. In DNA, the CDR3 is TGTGCCTGGAGTGCCCCTAGCGGCTACGAGCAGTACTTC. Amino acids: CAWSAPSGYEQYF.

This chain links TRBV6-2 or TRBV6-3 with TRBJ1-2; no firm D call. CDR1 and CDR2 (germline): MNHEY, SVGEGT. Trimming pared 7 bases from V and 7 bases from J, leaving 10 bases between. The CDR3 sequence is 11 residues long. This CDR3 is CASISFSGYTF. The CDR3 DNA follows: TGTGCCAGCATTTCATTCAGTGGCTACACCTTC.

By sample fraction, this clone is medium-sized (0.01 to 0.1%). This chain uses TRBV19 with TRBJ2-1; D remains unclear. Trimming stripped 3 bases from V and 0 bases from J, with 12 bases between. The CDR3 totals 16 residues. Germline CDR1 LNHDA, CDR2 SQIVND (reference sequence). CDR3 amino acids: CASSIRARSSYNEQFF. The DNA of the CDR3 is TGTGCCAGTAGTATTCGCGCCAGAAGCTCCTACAATGAGCAGTTCTTC.

Only a few counts were recorded for this clone. The chain couples TRBV20-1 to TRBJ2-1; perhaps TRBD1 as D (6 bases). CDR3 length equals 17 residues. V shed 5 bases and J shed 6 bases, with 26 bases lying between them. Germline V gene lookup returns CDR1 DFQATT and CDR2 SNEGSKA (reference sequence). The CDR3 DNA reads TGCAGTGCTCGCACGAGTGATACAGGGTCCGGGTTCAATGAGCAGTTCTTC. It translates to CSARTSDTGSGFNEQFF.

The rearrangement joins TRBV2 to TRBJ1-6; the D is unclear. From germline, CDR1 is SNHLY and CDR2 FYNNEI. This CDR3 has 15 residues. Trimming took off 1 base at V and 7 bases at J, with 11 bases between the two ends. CDR3 protein: CASSEGTHGNSPLHF. CDR3 DNA: TGTGCCAGCAGTGAAGGGACCCACGGGAATTCACCCCTCCACTTT.

This clone rates as large (0.1 to 1%). The rearrangement links TRBV6-1 to TRBJ2-3, with TRBD2 matching over 8 bases. This CDR3 is built from 16 residues. Germline CDR1 and CDR2: MNHNS and SASEGT. V was clipped by 5 bases and J by 2 bases; unmatched bases: 9. For the CDR3, the DNA is TGTGCCAGCAGTACCGGTTCGGGGGGGATCACAGATACGCAGTATTTT. This encodes CASSTGSGGITDTQYF.

This sequence joins TRBV24-1 and TRBJ2-7, with 9 positions matching TRBD1. The CDR3 has 16 residues. The ends lost 3 bases at V and 6 bases at J; junction bases unmatched: 11. Germline assignment: CDR1 KGHDR and CDR2 SFDVKD. In DNA, the CDR3 is TGTGCCACCAGTGATGTAATACCGGGACAGGGCTGCGAGCAGTACTTC. Residues: CATSDVIPGQGCEQYF.

This clone was seen a handful of times. V is TRBV19 and J is TRBJ1-2; D call uncertain. Germline V gene sequence: CDR1 LNHDA, CDR2 SQIVND (reference sequence). The CDR3 has 12 residues. The germline V and J ends were trimmed by 6 bases and 8 bases, with 13 bases remaining between them. CDR3 nucleotides: TGTGCCAGTAGATTGACAAATCGAGGCTACACCTTC. Translating gives CASRLTNRGYTF.

V and J are TRBV6-1 and TRBJ1-1; D gene ambiguous. CDR3 length: 14 residues. Per the germline V gene, CDR1 is MNHNS and CDR2 is SASEGT. The V end lost 2 bases, the J end lost 0 bases, and 7 bases lay between the germline ends. In nucleotides, the CDR3 is TGTGCCAGCAGTGAATGGATATTGAACACTGAAGCTTTCTTT. It codes for CASSEWILNTEAFF.

The chain uses TRBV10-3 and TRBJ2-7; 11 nucleotides match TRBD2. The CDR3 extends over 18 amino acids. Germline V gene lookup returns CDR1 ENHRY and CDR2 SYGVKD. V lost 3 bases to trimming and J lost 0 bases; unmatched junction nucleotides: 10. This chain's CDR3 is CAISESTTSGMLSYEQYF. DNA for the CDR3: TGTGCCATCAGTGAATCCACGACTAGCGGGATGCTCTCCTACGAGCAGTACTTC.

The J gene is TRBJ2-1, the V gene TRBV2, with 11 bases that match TRBD1. With V trimmed by 6 bases and J by 9 bases, 7 bases remained unmatched. Germline values: CDR1 SNHLY, CDR2 FYNNEI. The CDR3 covers 14 residues. This chain's CDR3 is CASSPGQGAGEQFF. In DNA form, the CDR3 reads TGTGCCAGCAGCCCCGGACAGGGGGCGGGTGAGCAGTTCTTC.

The chain employs TRBV28 and TRBJ2-1; 7 bases line up with TRBD1. CDR1 and CDR2 from the germline V gene are MDHEN and SYDVKM. CDR3 length equals 15 residues. The ends lost 5 bases at V and 8 bases at J; junction bases unmatched: 12. For the CDR3, the DNA is TGTGCCAGCAGTGGGGCAAGGGGGCGCGTCGATGAGCAGTTCTTC. Translated: CASSGARGRVDEQFF.

The CDR3 spells CASSRIKNEQFF. Here the CDR3 DNA reads TGTGCCAGCAGCCGAATCAAGAATGAGCAGTTCTTC. This chain joins TRBV5-8 and TRBJ2-1; D gene uncertain. The V end was cut by 4 bases, the J end by 7 bases, with 9 bases between. Germline loops: CDR1 SGHTS, CDR2 YDEGEE. CDR3 length equals 12 residues.